The 10 T cell receptor beta chains reported below all come from one sample, sequenced in a study of TIL therapy for anti-PD-1-resistant metastatic lung cancer. The time point here: pre-treatment sample, taken before nivolumab and TIL therapy. The libraries were made with immunoSEQ v3. Method: immunoSEQ multiplex PCR; TCRdb's copy keeps in-frame clones and lacks some. The data show about 36,000 clones, around four fifths seen once. Sequenced material: blood, taken at baseline. The receptors stem from a person aged 25-79 years with non-small cell lung cancer.

The rearrangement joins TRBV7-3 to TRBJ1-1; tentative D call: TRBD1 (5 bases). Germline-derived CDR1 and CDR2 are SGHTA and FQGTGA. The CDR3 loop spans 15 amino acids. The V end lost 3 bases, the J end lost 0 bases, and 11 bases lay between the germline ends. The CDR3 sequence: CASSFLRVLNTEAFF. CDR3 DNA sequence: TGTGCCAGCAGCTTCCTCAGGGTTCTGAACACTGAAGCTTTCTTT.

V gene TRBV27 combines with J gene TRBJ2-7; 8 positions agree with TRBD1. This CDR3 has 13 residues. V was pared by 5 bases and J by 7 bases, with 7 bases of the junction left unmatched. CDR1 is MNHEY and CDR2 is SMNVEV in the germline V gene (reference sequence). CDR3 bases: TGTGCCAGCAGTCTCCGGACAGGGCGGGAGCAGTACTTC. Residues: CASSLRTGREQYF.

The CDR3: CASSRTGGNNSPLHF. The CDR3 region has the DNA TGTGCCAGCAGCCGGACCGGGGGGAATAATTCACCCCTCCACTTT. The chain is built from TRBV7-2 and TRBJ1-6, with a tentative D call TRBD1 (5 bases). This CDR3 comprises 15 residues. Trimming pared 5 bases from V and 5 bases from J, leaving 13 bases between. CDR1 is SGHTA and CDR2 is FQGNSA in the germline V gene.

This clone was observed a few times. This sequence joins TRBV27 and TRBJ1-2, with a weak D call TRBD1 (6 bases). Germline loops: CDR1 MNHEY, CDR2 SMNVEV (reference sequence). CDR3 size: 15 residues. Deletions cut 8 bases from V and 4 bases from J, with 20 bases between. In DNA, the CDR3 is TGTGCCAGCGGCCAACCGGCAGGGGAGGTCTATGGCTACACCTTC. It encodes CASGQPAGEVYGYTF.

This chain joins TRBV7-9 and TRBJ2-5; no clear D. CDR1 SEHNR and CDR2 FQNEAQ come from the germline V gene (reference sequence). This CDR3 contains 15 residues. V lost 1 base to trimming and J lost 1 base, with 10 bases between them. CDR3 sequence reads: CASSLVSWSQETQYF. The CDR3 coding sequence is TGTGCCAGCAGCTTAGTATCGTGGAGCCAAGAGACCCAGTACTTC. The full variable domain, completed using reference TRBV7-9 and TRBJ2-5, is DTGVSQNPRHKITKRGQNVTFRCDPISEHNRLYWYRQTLGQGPEFLTYFQNEAQLEKSRLLSDRFSAERPKGSFSTLEIQRTEQGDSAMYLCASSLVSWSQETQYFGPGTRLLVL.

The V and J genes are TRBV7-8 and TRBJ2-4; D may correspond to TRBD1 or TRBD2 (5 bases each). CDR3 length equals 15 residues. The germline V and J ends were trimmed by 5 bases and 4 bases, with 15 bases remaining between them. CDR1 and CDR2 from the germline V gene are SGHVS and FQNEAQ. The CDR3 region has the DNA TGTGCCAGCAGCGGCGCCGGGACCCGAAAAAACATTCAGTACTTC. It encodes CASSGAGTRKNIQYF. Supplemented by reference TRBV7-8 and TRBJ2-4, the full variable domain reads GAGVSQSPRYKVAKRGQDVALRCDPISGHVSLFWYQQALGQGPEFLTYFQNEAQLDKSGLPSDRFFAERPEGSVSTLKIQRTQQEDSAVYLCASSGAGTRKNIQYFGAGTRLSVL.

This rearrangement joins TRBV6-5 to TRBJ1-2, with a weak D call TRBD1 (6 bases). V was cut by 5 bases and J by 8 bases, with 9 bases left in between. Germline CDR1 and CDR2: MNHEY and SVGAGI. The CDR3 has 11 amino acids. The CDR3 coding sequence is TGTGCCAGCAGTCTAGGGGGGGGCTACACCTTC. This codes for CASSLGGGYTF.

The chain combines TRBV2 with TRBJ1-3; possible D gene TRBD1, 5 bases. Germline CDR1 reads SNHLY; CDR2 reads FYNNEI. Trimming left V 8 bases short and J 2 bases short, with 16 bases between. The CDR3 covers 15 residues. CDR3 nucleotides: TGTGCCAGCCGGGAGGGGCAGGCGGCTGGAAACACCATATATTTT. Its protein product is CASREGQAAGNTIYF.

The chain is built from TRBV5-3 and TRBJ2-1; TRBD2 matches at 16 bases. TRBV5-3 is marked as an open reading frame, function uncertain. The V gene end was trimmed by 0 bases and the J gene end by 5 bases; junction bases not matched to a gene: 8. This CDR3 region has 19 residues. CDR3 region: CARSLAGLAGGYLNNEQFF. Here the CDR3 DNA reads TGTGCCAGAAGCTTGGCGGGACTAGCGGGAGGGTATTTAAACAATGAGCAGTTCTTC.

This chain joins TRBV6-5 and TRBJ1-1, with 8 bases that match TRBD1. This CDR3 region has 14 residues. Germline CDR1 is MNHEY and CDR2 is SVGAGI. Unmatched junction bases numbered 5, after V lost 2 bases and J lost 6 bases. In nucleotides, the CDR3 is TGTGCCAGCAGTTACAGGACAGGGACGGCTGAAGCTTTCTTT. Translated: CASSYRTGTAEAFF.